Listed here are 30 T cell receptor beta chains from one sample, sequenced in a study of cytomegalovirus exposure and HLA in healthy donors. The study ran its PCR with 60 Vbeta and 13 Jbeta primers. Using immunoSEQ multiplex PCR, the repertoire was profiled, and TCRdb retains in-frame clones only, with some absent. This sample carries roughly 120,000 clones, with around 6.5% going to the ten biggest clones. What was sequenced was PBMCs. The receptors derive from a man in his forties in good health and CMV-seropositive.

The chain links TRBV6-6 to TRBJ2-7; D unresolved. V was cut by 10 bases and J by 7 bases, with 23 bases left in between. This CDR3 is built from 14 residues. Per germline, CDR1 MNHNY and CDR2 SVGAGI (reference sequence). Here the CDR3 DNA reads TGTGCCATCTCGGTTGATGGCGGAATCGGGGAGCAGTACTTC. This sequence encodes CAISVDGGIGEQYF.

The chain joins TRBV7-3 to TRBJ2-2; D perhaps matches TRBD2 (5 bases). Germline V CDR1 and CDR2: SGHTA, FQGTGA. Trimming removed 1 base at V and 2 bases at J, with 17 bases between. The CDR3 has 18 residues. For the CDR3, the DNA is TGTGCCAGCAGCTTAAGTCCCGTTGGGCTAGCTAACACCGGGGAGCTGTTTTTT. This codes for CASSLSPVGLANTGELFF.

V usage is TRBV11-2 and J usage is TRBJ1-5; the D gene is possibly TRBD1 (5 bases). Germline V gene sequence: CDR1 SGHAT, CDR2 FQNNGV. This CDR3 has 15 amino acids. The V end was cut by 3 bases, the J end by 5 bases, with 14 bases between. The DNA of the CDR3 is TGTGCCAGCAGCTTGTCAGGGACTCCAGATCAGCCCCAGCATTTT. It yields the protein CASSLSGTPDQPQHF. Full variable domain (missing parts from reference TRBV11-2 and TRBJ1-5): EAGVAQSPRYKIIEKRQSVAFWCNPISGHATLYWYQQILGQGPKLLIQFQNNGVVDDSQLPKDRFSAERLKGVDSTLKIQPAKLEDSAVYLCASSLSGTPDQPQHFGDGTRLSIL.

The gene calls are TRBV5-1 and TRBJ1-1; no reliable D call. The V gene's germline CDR1 is SGHRS and CDR2 YFSETQ. V was clipped by 7 bases and J by 1 base, with 5 bases between them. The CDR3 runs 11 residues. Here the CDR3 DNA reads TGCGCCAGCCACGGGAACACTGAAGCTTTCTTT. Protein: CASHGNTEAFF.

This chain connects TRBV7-2 to TRBJ1-1; D remains unclear. The CDR3 has 13 residues. V was clipped by 1 base and J by 1 base, with 4 bases between them. Germline-derived CDR1 and CDR2 are SGHTA and FQGNSA. CDR3 nucleotide sequence: TGTGCCAGCAGCTTAGGGAGGAACACTGAAGCTTTCTTT. It encodes CASSLGRNTEAFF. The full variable domain, in which reference TRBV7-2 and TRBJ1-1 provide the parts outside the CDR3, is GAGVSQSPSNKVTEKGKDVELRCDPISGHTALYWYRQSLGQGLEFLIYFQGNSAPDKSGLPSDRFSAERTGGSVSTLTIQRTQQEDSAVYLCASSLGRNTEAFFGQGTRLTVV.

DNA for the CDR3: TGTGCCAGCAGCTTAGGGGAAGGGGTTTCCTACAATGAGCAGTTCTTC. Translated: CASSLGEGVSYNEQFF. The rearrangement uses TRBV11-2 and TRBJ2-1, with D tentatively TRBD1 (5 bases). Trimming removed 1 base at V and 1 base at J, with 11 bases between. Germline-derived CDR1 and CDR2 are SGHAT and FQNNGV. CDR3 size: 16 residues.

The chain employs TRBV5-1 and TRBJ2-6; D may be TRBD2 (6 bases). CDR1 SGHRS and CDR2 YFSETQ come from the germline V gene. With 7 bases removed from V and 1 base from J, the gap between germline ends came to 12 bases. CDR3 length equals 15 residues. CDR3 loop: CASEDGGSGANVLTF. The CDR3 nucleotides are TGCGCCAGCGAAGATGGAGGGTCTGGGGCCAACGTCCTGACTTTC.

The J gene is TRBJ1-1, the V gene TRBV29-1; TRBD1 is a possible D gene (6 bases). The V end was cut by 3 bases, the J end by 0 bases, with 11 bases between. The germline V gene has CDR1 SQVTM and CDR2 ANQGSEA. CDR3 length: 14 residues. The CDR3 bases are TGCAGCGTTGAGAAAGGACAGTTGAACACTGAAGCTTTCTTT. It yields the protein CSVEKGQLNTEAFF.

Remarks on this clone: Additional DNA sequences in this sample encode the identical CDR3. The chain recombines TRBV27 with TRBJ1-2; D gene uncertain. With 9 bases removed from V and 4 bases from J, the gap between germline ends came to 18 bases. CDR1 MNHEY and CDR2 SMNVEV come from the germline V gene (reference sequence). There are 14 residues in the CDR3. The CDR3 DNA reads as TGTGCCAGTAGTCCGGAGGGTCCTACCTATGGCTACACCTTC. It codes for CASSPEGPTYGYTF.

The chain links TRBV5-1 to TRBJ2-2; TRBD2 matches at 8 bases. Germline CDR1 is SGHRS and CDR2 is YFSETQ. V gave up 4 bases and J gave up 6 bases; unmatched junction bases: 8. The CDR3 is made up of 15 amino acids. This CDR3 reads CASSQREKTPGELFF. The CDR3, as DNA: TGCGCCAGCAGCCAGCGGGAGAAAACCCCCGGGGAGCTGTTTTTT.

V and J are TRBV28 and TRBJ2-7, with D tentatively TRBD2 (5 bases). V dropped 7 bases and J dropped 4 bases, with 17 bases sitting between them. CDR1 and CDR2 (germline): MDHEN, SYDVKM. The length of the CDR3 is 14 residues. DNA of the CDR3: TGTGCCAGCAACCAAGGACTCGGCATTTACGAGCAGTACTTC. It encodes CASNQGLGIYEQYF.

This rearrangement joins TRBV4-3 to TRBJ2-2; the match to TRBD2 covers 10 bases. This CDR3 region has 16 residues. Germline trimming cut 5 bases from V and 4 bases from J; bases unmatched to any gene: 7. Germline lookup yields CDR1 LGHNA and CDR2 YSLEER. CDR3 in amino acids: CASSTRTSGGTGELFF. The CDR3 DNA sequence: TGCGCCAGCAGCACTAGGACTAGCGGAGGCACCGGGGAGCTGTTTTTT.

The gene calls are TRBV30 and TRBJ1-4; D gene unclear. V lost 0 bases to trimming and J lost 7 bases, with 12 bases between them. Germline V gene data show CDR1 as GTSNPN and CDR2 as SVGIG (reference sequence). The CDR3 consists of 14 residues. CDR3 bases: TGTGCCTGGAGTGTACCCCTGGCGGGTGAAAAACTGTTTTTT. Its translation: CAWSVPLAGEKLFF.

The V call is TRBV15, the J call TRBJ2-7, with TRBD1 matching over 11 bases. With V trimmed by 2 bases and J by 2 bases, 2 bases remained unmatched. From germline, CDR1 is LNHNV and CDR2 YYDKDF (reference sequence). This CDR3 contains 15 residues. The CDR3 DNA follows: TGTGCCACCAGCAGACCGGGACAGGGGGCCTACGAGCAGTACTTC. Encoded protein: CATSRPGQGAYEQYF.

This chain links TRBV6-5 with TRBJ1-1, with TRBD1 as a possible D gene (5 bases). The V and J ends lost 2 bases and 1 base respectively, with 8 bases between them. Germline V CDR1 and CDR2: MNHEY, SVGAGI. CDR3 length: 14 amino acids. DNA of the CDR3: TGTGCCAGCAGTTACGGGCAGGGGAACACTGAAGCTTTCTTT. Amino acids: CASSYGQGNTEAFF.

The V and J genes are TRBV7-3 and TRBJ2-3; 16 bases are a match to TRBD2. Germline CDR1 and CDR2: SGHTA and FQGTGA. This CDR3 has 16 amino acids. V shed 4 bases and J 10 bases; nucleotides not matched to a gene: 8. The CDR3 DNA reads TGTGCCAGCAGCTCCGGGACTAGCGGGAGGGAGAGGGCGCAGTATTTT. Encoded protein: CASSSGTSGRERAQYF.

The V and J genes are TRBV5-6 and TRBJ1-2; the D is unclear. This CDR3 contains 13 residues. Germline-derived CDR1 and CDR2 are SGHDT and YYEEEE. The V and J ends lost 3 bases and 6 bases respectively, with 12 bases between them. The CDR3 bases are TGTGCCAGCAGCTCGGCGGCCGGGGATGGCTACACCTTC. Amino acids: CASSSAAGDGYTF.

The chain joins TRBV6-6 to TRBJ2-3, with 7 bases lining up with TRBD1. This CDR3 is built from 12 residues. The V gene end was trimmed by 10 bases and the J gene end by 4 bases; junction bases not matched to a gene: 5. Per germline, CDR1 MNHNY and CDR2 SVGAGI (reference sequence). The CDR3 bases are TGTGCCATTCGGGACAGTCCAGATACGCAGTATTTT. This codes for CAIRDSPDTQYF.

This chain connects TRBV2 to TRBJ1-5; the D is unclear. V was shortened by 7 bases and J by 4 bases, with 11 bases between the two germline ends. The CDR3 has 13 residues. In germline, CDR1 is SNHLY, CDR2 FYNNEI. The DNA of the CDR3 is TGTGCCAGCACCGGGGTACAGAATCAGCCCCAGCATTTT. This gives the protein CASTGVQNQPQHF.

This chain connects TRBV19 to TRBJ1-3; D gene uncertain. The CDR3 is 15 residues long. In germline, CDR1 is LNHDA, CDR2 SQIVND (reference sequence). Trimming left V 5 bases short and J 2 bases short, with 13 bases between. The CDR3 coding sequence is TGTGCCAGTAGTGCTTGGACGGGGACTGGAAACACCATATATTTT. Translation: CASSAWTGTGNTIYF. The variable domain in full, completed from reference TRBV19 and TRBJ1-3, reads DGGITQSPKYLFRKEGQNVTLSCEQNLNHDAMYWYRQDPGQGLRLIYYSQIVNDFQKGDIAEGYSVSREKKESFPLTVTSAQKNPTAFYLCASSAWTGTGNTIYFGEGSWLTVV.

The DNA of the CDR3 is TGTGCCAGCAGTCGGACTAGCGGGAGCTCCTACGAGCAGTACTTC. Translating gives CASSRTSGSSYEQYF. The rearrangement uses TRBV7-2 and TRBJ2-7, with TRBD2 matching 13 bases. CDR1 and CDR2 from the germline V gene are SGHTA and FQGNSA. This CDR3 contains 15 residues. The ends lost 6 bases at V and 0 bases at J; junction bases unmatched: 2.

V is TRBV6-5 and J is TRBJ2-7; TRBD2 matches at 10 bases. This CDR3 is built from 14 residues. The junction had 2 bases not matched to a gene; V was cut back by 5 bases and J by 1 base. From germline, CDR1 is MNHEY and CDR2 SVGAGI. DNA for the CDR3: TGTGCCAGCAGTCAGACTAGCGGGTCCTACGAGCAGTACTTC. Translation: CASSQTSGSYEQYF.

This chain links TRBV11-2 with TRBJ1-1; D is uncertain. Germline V lookup: CDR1 SGHAT, CDR2 FQNNGV. CDR3 length: 12 residues. V was clipped by 0 bases and J by 5 bases, with 4 bases between them. CDR3 sequence: CASSLDGTEAFF. CDR3 DNA sequence: TGTGCCAGCAGCTTAGACGGGACTGAAGCTTTCTTT.

This sequence joins TRBV2 and TRBJ2-3; 11 positions agree with TRBD1. J was trimmed by 3 bases and V by 0 bases; bases with no gene match: 5. The V gene's germline CDR1 is SNHLY and CDR2 FYNNEI. This CDR3 has 17 residues. In DNA, the CDR3 is TGTGCCAGCAGTGAAGCGTTTGGGACAGGGGGAACAGATACGCAGTATTTT. Its protein product is CASSEAFGTGGTDTQYF.

V usage is TRBV4-2 and J usage is TRBJ1-5; D ambiguous. The V gene's germline CDR1 is LGHNA and CDR2 YNFKEQ. The V and J ends lost 1 base and 0 bases respectively, with 7 bases between them. The CDR3 has 15 amino acids. CDR3 in DNA: TGTGCCAGCAGCCAAGGGCCGTATAGCAATCAGCCCCAGCATTTT. Protein: CASSQGPYSNQPQHF.

The CDR3 loop is CASSLATGTYMNTEAFF. The CDR3 DNA reads TGCGCCAGCAGCTTGGCCACCGGGACTTACATGAACACTGAAGCTTTCTTT. V is TRBV5-1 and J is TRBJ1-1, with D possibly matching TRBD1 (5 bases). The CDR3 is made up of 17 amino acids. The V gene's germline CDR1 is SGHRS and CDR2 YFSETQ. Trimming removed 0 bases from V and 0 bases from J, with 15 bases in between.

The chain links TRBV5-1 to TRBJ1-2; D might be TRBD1 (5 bases). Trimming took 5 bases from V and 2 from J, leaving 16 bases between them. Germline CDR1 reads SGHRS; CDR2 reads YFSETQ. This CDR3 has 15 residues. CDR3 region: CASSISGTTNYGYTF. DNA for the CDR3: TGCGCCAGCAGTATTAGCGGGACTACCAACTATGGCTACACCTTC. The whole variable domain, filled in from reference TRBV5-1 and TRBJ1-2, reads KAGVTQTPRYLIKTRGQQVTLSCSPISGHRSVSWYQQTPGQGLQFLFEYFSETQRNKGNFPGRFSGRQFSNSRSEMNVSTLELGDSALYLCASSISGTTNYGYTFGSGTRLTVV.

This chain uses TRBV10-1 with TRBJ2-7; 10 bases match TRBD1. The CDR3 has 15 residues. CDR1 WNHNN and CDR2 SYGVQD come from the germline V gene (reference sequence). The junction had 3 bases not matched to a gene; V was cut back by 0 bases and J by 4 bases. The CDR3, as DNA: TGCGCCAGCAGTGAGTCGACAGGGGGCTTTTACGAGCAGTACTTC. This translates into CASSESTGGFYEQYF.

V gene TRBV5-1 combines with J gene TRBJ2-5, with 9 bases aligning to TRBD2. From germline, CDR1 is SGHRS and CDR2 YFSETQ. The length of the CDR3 is 16 residues. The V and J ends lost 1 base and 1 base, in that order; junction bases with no gene match: 5. The CDR3 coding sequence is TGCGCCAGCAGCTTGAGCGCAGCGGGAGGCCAAGAGACCCAGTACTTC. Translation: CASSLSAAGGQETQYF.

The chain recombines TRBV7-6 with TRBJ1-3; TRBD1 is a possible D gene (5 bases). Germline CDR1 and CDR2: SGHVS and FNYEAQ. The CDR3 has 15 amino acids. V dropped 4 bases and J dropped 0 bases, with 10 bases sitting between them. CDR3 coding DNA: TGTGCCAGCAGCTCCCCAGGACACTCTGGAAACACCATATATTTT. Its protein product is CASSSPGHSGNTIYF.